These 23 T cell receptor beta chains came from one sample sequenced in a study of patients and donors after allogeneic stem cell transplantation. Each CDR3 protein is one row after TCRdb ran MiXCR on the RT-PCR reads. This sample yields 920,000 or so distinct CDR3 sequences, of which more than 15% are seen a single time; around 6% belongs to the top ten. The sample taken for sequencing was blood, either unsorted or a sorted T cell fraction (not recorded which). The receptors come from a human donor who was either an allogeneic HSCT recipient or a stem cell or donor lymphocyte infusion donor (not recorded which). It is not recorded whose cells these are; they may come from a transplant donor.

The chain combines TRBV20-1 with TRBJ2-2; D is undetermined. Deletions cut 5 bases from V and 0 bases from J, with 10 bases between. The germline V gene has CDR1 DFQATT and CDR2 SNEGSKA (reference sequence). CDR3 length: 14 residues. The CDR3 DNA is TGCAGTGCTGGAGCCCTTTCGAACACCGGGGAGCTGTTTTTT. It codes for CSAGALSNTGELFF.

The chain uses TRBV3-1 and TRBJ2-1; TRBD2 matches 13 bases. With 2 bases clipped from V and 7 bases from J, the junction kept 2 bases outside the gene matches. The CDR3 is 15 residues long. Per the germline V gene, CDR1 is LGHDT and CDR2 is YNNKEL (reference sequence). CDR3 residues: CASSQRLAGGNEQFF. DNA of the CDR3: TGTGCCAGCAGCCAAAGACTAGCGGGAGGTAATGAGCAGTTCTTC.

This chain connects TRBV7-9 to TRBJ2-7; tentatively, D is TRBD1 or TRBD2 (5 bases each). CDR1 and CDR2 from the germline V gene are SEHNR and FQNEAQ (reference sequence). Deletions cut 4 bases from V and 2 bases from J, with 15 bases between. The CDR3 length is 15 residues. DNA of the CDR3: TGTGCCAGCAGCTCGTTCCGGGACGGCACCTACGAGCAGTACTTC. It codes for CASSSFRDGTYEQYF.

The chain is built from TRBV7-8 and TRBJ1-3; no firm D call. The CDR3 sequence is 15 residues long. Trimming took 5 bases from V and 4 from J, leaving 15 bases between them. Germline V gene sequence: CDR1 SGHVS, CDR2 FQNEAQ. Here the CDR3 reads CASSPERGTGNTIYF. The CDR3 region has the DNA TGTGCCAGCAGCCCGGAGCGGGGAACCGGAAACACCATATATTTT.

The rearrangement uses TRBV7-2 and TRBJ1-4, with D possibly TRBD1 on 6 matching bases. V was pared by 5 bases and J by 7 bases, with 14 bases between. The CDR3 totals 14 residues. From germline, CDR1 is SGHTA and CDR2 FQGNSA. CDR3 coding DNA: TGTGCCAGCAGCCCCGGGGGAGGGGGTGAAAAACTGTTTTTT. Translated: CASSPGGGGEKLFF.

CDR3 sequence: CASSESAGRGGNEQFF. DNA of the CDR3: TGCGCCAGCAGTGAGTCCGCAGGCAGGGGCGGGAATGAGCAGTTCTTC. The chain carries TRBV10-2 and TRBJ2-1, with D maybe TRBD1 (6 bases). The V gene's germline CDR1 is WSHSY and CDR2 SAAADI. This CDR3 region has 16 residues. With 0 bases removed from V and 7 bases from J, the gap between germline ends came to 16 bases.

This clonotype appeared a few times. The V and J genes are TRBV6-2 or TRBV6-3 and TRBJ2-3; TRBD1 matches 8 bases. Germline assignment: CDR1 MNHEY and CDR2 SVGEGT. With 7 bases clipped from V and 7 bases from J, the junction kept 10 bases outside the gene matches. The length of the CDR3 is 14 residues. CDR3 amino acids: CASTRQGARYTQYF. The CDR3 DNA follows: TGTGCCAGCACGAGGCAGGGGGCGCGATATACGCAGTATTTT.

A few counts support this clonotype. The chain carries TRBV6-5 and TRBJ1-1; the D is unclear. V was trimmed by 6 bases and J by 0 bases, leaving 20 bases between them. There are 17 residues in the CDR3. Germline CDR1 and CDR2: MNHEY and SVGAGI. In nucleotides, the CDR3 is TGTGCCAGCAGGTACGGATCTCCCTTTCAGGTGAACACTGAAGCTTTCTTT. Encoded protein: CASRYGSPFQVNTEAFF.

This clonotype has just a few counts. The rearrangement links TRBV5-1 to TRBJ1-2, with 7 bases matching TRBD1. J gave up 7 bases and V 4 bases, and 13 bases lay outside the gene matches. CDR3 size: 15 residues. Germline CDR1 is SGHRS and CDR2 is YFSETQ. DNA of the CDR3: TGCGCCAGCAGCCCCGGGGGAAAGGGGGCACGTGGCTACACCTTC. This codes for CASSPGGKGARGYTF.

This clonotype was seen ten or more times. The chain recombines TRBV5-1 with TRBJ2-7; weak D call: TRBD1 (5 bases). The CDR3 loop spans 12 amino acids. V was cut by 3 bases and J by 5 bases, with 9 bases left in between. Per the germline V gene, CDR1 is SGHRS and CDR2 is YFSETQ. CDR3 amino acids: CASSSQGDEQYF. The CDR3 region has the DNA TGCGCCAGCAGCTCCCAGGGCGACGAGCAGTACTTC.

This clonotype was observed a few times. The CDR3, as DNA: TGTGCCAGCAGCTCCCCTCTTAACCGGGGGGACTACGAGCAGTACTTC. Protein: CASSSPLNRGDYEQYF. The gene calls are TRBV7-2 and TRBJ2-7, with 7 bases that match TRBD2. This CDR3 spans 16 amino acids. The V gene end was trimmed by 4 bases and the J gene end by 3 bases; junction bases not matched to a gene: 12. CDR1 is SGHTA, CDR2 FQGNSA, per germline. The whole variable domain, filled in from reference TRBV7-2 and TRBJ2-7, reads GAGVSQSPSNKVTEKGKDVELRCDPISGHTALYWYRQSLGQGLEFLIYFQGNSAPDKSGLPSDRFSAERTGGSVSTLTIQRTQQEDSAVYLCASSSPLNRGDYEQYFGPGTRLTVT.

There are a few counts of this clonotype. This CDR3 reads CASKRDRSYEQYF. CDR3 bases: TGTGCCAGCAAAAGGGACAGGTCCTACGAGCAGTACTTC. V usage is TRBV27 and J usage is TRBJ2-7; 8 bases are shared with TRBD1. After removal of 7 bases from V and 1 base from J, the junction contained 3 bases not matched to a gene. The CDR3 totals 13 residues. Germline V lookup: CDR1 MNHEY, CDR2 SMNVEV (reference sequence).

This clonotype was seen only a few times. The chain has TRBV12-3 or TRBV12-4 and TRBJ2-1; no reliable D call. The V end lost 3 bases, the J end lost 6 bases, and 9 bases lay between the germline ends. This CDR3 contains 13 residues. The chain's CDR3 is CASSLSESNEQFF. DNA of the CDR3: TGTGCCAGCAGTTTGAGCGAATCCAATGAGCAGTTCTTC.

The sample holds many counts of this clonotype. The chain couples TRBV20-1 to TRBJ2-3; 13 bases agree with TRBD2. V was clipped by 6 bases and J by 4 bases; unmatched bases: 7. Germline lookup yields CDR1 DFQATT and CDR2 SNEGSKA (reference sequence). CDR3 length equals 15 residues. CDR3 sequence (DNA): TGCAGTGCCCCCGGACTAGCGGGAGTACCAGATACGCAGTATTTT. It specifies CSAPGLAGVPDTQYF.

This clonotype was seen a few times. V gene TRBV12-3 or TRBV12-4 combines with J gene TRBJ1-1; D is ambiguous. The CDR3 is 13 residues long. Trimming removed 7 bases at V and 2 bases at J, with 11 bases between. The CDR3 loop is CASTLASNTEAFF. The CDR3 DNA sequence: TGTGCCAGCACCCTAGCGAGCAACACTGAAGCTTTCTTT.

V gene TRBV21-1 combines with J gene TRBJ1-2; the table names TRBD1, a call not compared with the DNA. TRBV21-1 is a pseudogene segment. The CDR3 is made up of 15 amino acids. CDR3 residues: CASSIRDRTNYGYTF. The CDR3 region has the DNA TGTGCCAGCAGCATCCGGGACAGAACAAACTATGGCTACACCTTC.

The rearrangement uses TRBV5-5 and TRBJ2-2, with D possibly TRBD1 on 5 matching bases. V shed 3 bases and J shed 1 base, with 10 bases lying between them. This CDR3 comprises 15 residues. CDR1 SGHKS and CDR2 YYEKEE come from the germline V gene (reference sequence). CDR3 sequence (DNA): TGTGCCAGCAGCTGGACCAGGGTGAACACCGGGGAGCTGTTTTTT. Its translation: CASSWTRVNTGELFF.

A few counts support this clonotype. This chain links TRBV9 with TRBJ2-1; weak D call: TRBD2 (5 bases). The germline V and J ends were trimmed by 3 bases and 4 bases, with 11 bases remaining between them. Germline V gene sequence: CDR1 SGDLS, CDR2 YYNGEE. This CDR3 is 14 amino acids long. The CDR3 region is CASSGGLRYNEQFF. In DNA, the CDR3 is TGTGCCAGCAGCGGCGGGCTGAGATACAATGAGCAGTTCTTC.

This clonotype was counted only a few times. The genes are TRBV10-3 and TRBJ1-6; D gene ambiguous. In germline, CDR1 is ENHRY, CDR2 SYGVKD. CDR3 length equals 13 residues. The V gene lost 7 bases and the J gene lost 10 bases, with 14 bases spanning the gap. The CDR3 nucleotides are TGTGCCATCAAGATTGGGGTTGAGTCACCCCTCCACTTT. It yields the protein CAIKIGVESPLHF.

The V gene is TRBV5-4, the J gene TRBJ2-3, with D perhaps TRBD1 or TRBD2 (5 bases each). The germline V gene encodes CDR1 SGHNT and CDR2 YYREEE (reference sequence). The CDR3 is 13 amino acids. Trimming cost V 3 bases and J 7 bases, with 12 bases left between them. The CDR3, as DNA: TGTGCCAGCAGCTCATCGGGGACGAATACGCAGTATTTT. Protein: CASSSSGTNTQYF.

The chain recombines TRBV20-1 with TRBJ2-3, with D unclear. Germline V gene sequence: CDR1 DFQATT, CDR2 SNEGSKA (reference sequence). This CDR3 region has 11 residues. V was pared by 6 bases and J by 6 bases, with 10 bases between. This CDR3 is CSAPLRDTQYF. CDR3 nucleotides: TGCAGTGCCCCACTCCGGGATACGCAGTATTTT.

J is TRBJ2-7 and V is TRBV20-1; 9 positions agree with TRBD2. Germline V gives CDR1 DFQATT, CDR2 SNEGSKA (reference sequence). Germline trimming cut 1 base from V and 3 bases from J; bases unmatched to any gene: 7. The CDR3 consists of 15 residues. The CDR3 loop is CSARVPLAGNYEQYF. For the CDR3, the DNA is TGCAGTGCTAGAGTTCCCCTAGCGGGGAACTACGAGCAGTACTTC.

The chain recombines TRBV5-1 with TRBJ2-5; D might be TRBD1 (6 bases). Deletions cut 3 bases from V and 4 bases from J, with 16 bases between. The CDR3 has 15 residues. Germline V gene sequence: CDR1 SGHRS, CDR2 YFSETQ. CDR3 sequence (DNA): TGCGCCAGCAGCTCCTCCCCCCAGGGGCGAGAGACCCAGTACTTC. Its protein product is CASSSSPQGRETQYF.